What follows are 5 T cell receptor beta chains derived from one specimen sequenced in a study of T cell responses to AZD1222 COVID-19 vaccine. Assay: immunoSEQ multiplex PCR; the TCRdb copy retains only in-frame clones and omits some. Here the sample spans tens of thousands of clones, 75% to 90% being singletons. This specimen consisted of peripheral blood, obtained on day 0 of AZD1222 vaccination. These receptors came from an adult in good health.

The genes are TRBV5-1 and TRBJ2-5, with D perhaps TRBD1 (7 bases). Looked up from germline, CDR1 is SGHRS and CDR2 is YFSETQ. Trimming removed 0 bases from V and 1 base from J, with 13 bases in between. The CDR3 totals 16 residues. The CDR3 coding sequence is TGCGCCAGCAGCTTGGGCCGACAGGGAGGCCAAGAGACCCAGTACTTC. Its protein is CASSLGRQGGQETQYF. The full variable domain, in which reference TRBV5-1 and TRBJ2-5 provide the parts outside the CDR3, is KAGVTQTPRYLIKTRGQQVTLSCSPISGHRSVSWYQQTPGQGLQFLFEYFSETQRNKGNFPGRFSGRQFSNSRSEMNVSTLELGDSALYLCASSLGRQGGQETQYFGPGTRLLVL.

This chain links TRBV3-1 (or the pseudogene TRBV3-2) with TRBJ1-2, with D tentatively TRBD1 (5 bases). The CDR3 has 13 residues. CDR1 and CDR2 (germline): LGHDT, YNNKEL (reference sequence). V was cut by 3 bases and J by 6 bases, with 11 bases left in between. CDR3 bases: TGTGCCAGCAGCCACCTCCAGGGAGATGGCTACACCTTC. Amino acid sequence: CASSHLQGDGYTF.

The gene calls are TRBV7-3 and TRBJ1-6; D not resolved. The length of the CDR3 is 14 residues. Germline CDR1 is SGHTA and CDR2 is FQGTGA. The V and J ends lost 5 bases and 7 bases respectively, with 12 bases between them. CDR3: CASSPGRENSPLHF. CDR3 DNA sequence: TGTGCCAGCAGCCCAGGACGGGAAAATTCACCCCTCCACTTT.

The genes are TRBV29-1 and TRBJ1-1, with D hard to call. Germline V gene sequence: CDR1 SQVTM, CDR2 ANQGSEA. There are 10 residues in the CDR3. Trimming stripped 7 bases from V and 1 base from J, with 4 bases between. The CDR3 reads CSAQNTEAFF. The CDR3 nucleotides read TGCAGCGCACAGAACACTGAAGCTTTCTTT.

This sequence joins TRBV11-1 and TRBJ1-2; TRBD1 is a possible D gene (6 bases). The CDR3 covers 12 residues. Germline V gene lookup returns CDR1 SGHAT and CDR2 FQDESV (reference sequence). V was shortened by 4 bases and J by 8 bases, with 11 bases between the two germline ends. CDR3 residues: CASSWRQEGYTF. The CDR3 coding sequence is TGTGCCAGCAGCTGGCGACAGGAAGGCTACACCTTC.